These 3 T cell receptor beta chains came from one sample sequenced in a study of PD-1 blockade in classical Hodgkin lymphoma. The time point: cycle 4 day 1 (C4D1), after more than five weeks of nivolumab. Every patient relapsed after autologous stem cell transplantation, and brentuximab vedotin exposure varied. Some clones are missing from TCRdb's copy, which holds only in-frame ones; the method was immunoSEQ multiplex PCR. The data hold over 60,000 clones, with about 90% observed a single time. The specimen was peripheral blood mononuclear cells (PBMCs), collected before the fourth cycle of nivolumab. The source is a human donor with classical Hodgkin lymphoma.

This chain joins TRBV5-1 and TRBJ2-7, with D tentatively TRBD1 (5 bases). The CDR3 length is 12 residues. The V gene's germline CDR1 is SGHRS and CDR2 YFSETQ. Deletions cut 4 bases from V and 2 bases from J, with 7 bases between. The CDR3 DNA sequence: TGCGCCAGCAGCAAGGACACCTACGAGCAGTACTTC. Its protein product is CASSKDTYEQYF.

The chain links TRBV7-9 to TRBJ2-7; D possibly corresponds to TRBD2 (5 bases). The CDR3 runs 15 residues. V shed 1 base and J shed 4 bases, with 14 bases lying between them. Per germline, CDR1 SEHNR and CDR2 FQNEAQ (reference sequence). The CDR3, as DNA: TGTGCCAGCAGCTTAGGTGTTCGGGAAAGGTACGAGCAGTACTTC. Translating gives CASSLGVRERYEQYF.

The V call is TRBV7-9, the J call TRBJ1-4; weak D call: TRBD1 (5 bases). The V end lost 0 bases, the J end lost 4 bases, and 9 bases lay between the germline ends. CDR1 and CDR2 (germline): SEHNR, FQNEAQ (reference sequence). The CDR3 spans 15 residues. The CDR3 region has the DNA TGTGCCAGCAGCTTAGCGCCCCAGGGTAATGAAAAACTGTTTTTT. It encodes CASSLAPQGNEKLFF.